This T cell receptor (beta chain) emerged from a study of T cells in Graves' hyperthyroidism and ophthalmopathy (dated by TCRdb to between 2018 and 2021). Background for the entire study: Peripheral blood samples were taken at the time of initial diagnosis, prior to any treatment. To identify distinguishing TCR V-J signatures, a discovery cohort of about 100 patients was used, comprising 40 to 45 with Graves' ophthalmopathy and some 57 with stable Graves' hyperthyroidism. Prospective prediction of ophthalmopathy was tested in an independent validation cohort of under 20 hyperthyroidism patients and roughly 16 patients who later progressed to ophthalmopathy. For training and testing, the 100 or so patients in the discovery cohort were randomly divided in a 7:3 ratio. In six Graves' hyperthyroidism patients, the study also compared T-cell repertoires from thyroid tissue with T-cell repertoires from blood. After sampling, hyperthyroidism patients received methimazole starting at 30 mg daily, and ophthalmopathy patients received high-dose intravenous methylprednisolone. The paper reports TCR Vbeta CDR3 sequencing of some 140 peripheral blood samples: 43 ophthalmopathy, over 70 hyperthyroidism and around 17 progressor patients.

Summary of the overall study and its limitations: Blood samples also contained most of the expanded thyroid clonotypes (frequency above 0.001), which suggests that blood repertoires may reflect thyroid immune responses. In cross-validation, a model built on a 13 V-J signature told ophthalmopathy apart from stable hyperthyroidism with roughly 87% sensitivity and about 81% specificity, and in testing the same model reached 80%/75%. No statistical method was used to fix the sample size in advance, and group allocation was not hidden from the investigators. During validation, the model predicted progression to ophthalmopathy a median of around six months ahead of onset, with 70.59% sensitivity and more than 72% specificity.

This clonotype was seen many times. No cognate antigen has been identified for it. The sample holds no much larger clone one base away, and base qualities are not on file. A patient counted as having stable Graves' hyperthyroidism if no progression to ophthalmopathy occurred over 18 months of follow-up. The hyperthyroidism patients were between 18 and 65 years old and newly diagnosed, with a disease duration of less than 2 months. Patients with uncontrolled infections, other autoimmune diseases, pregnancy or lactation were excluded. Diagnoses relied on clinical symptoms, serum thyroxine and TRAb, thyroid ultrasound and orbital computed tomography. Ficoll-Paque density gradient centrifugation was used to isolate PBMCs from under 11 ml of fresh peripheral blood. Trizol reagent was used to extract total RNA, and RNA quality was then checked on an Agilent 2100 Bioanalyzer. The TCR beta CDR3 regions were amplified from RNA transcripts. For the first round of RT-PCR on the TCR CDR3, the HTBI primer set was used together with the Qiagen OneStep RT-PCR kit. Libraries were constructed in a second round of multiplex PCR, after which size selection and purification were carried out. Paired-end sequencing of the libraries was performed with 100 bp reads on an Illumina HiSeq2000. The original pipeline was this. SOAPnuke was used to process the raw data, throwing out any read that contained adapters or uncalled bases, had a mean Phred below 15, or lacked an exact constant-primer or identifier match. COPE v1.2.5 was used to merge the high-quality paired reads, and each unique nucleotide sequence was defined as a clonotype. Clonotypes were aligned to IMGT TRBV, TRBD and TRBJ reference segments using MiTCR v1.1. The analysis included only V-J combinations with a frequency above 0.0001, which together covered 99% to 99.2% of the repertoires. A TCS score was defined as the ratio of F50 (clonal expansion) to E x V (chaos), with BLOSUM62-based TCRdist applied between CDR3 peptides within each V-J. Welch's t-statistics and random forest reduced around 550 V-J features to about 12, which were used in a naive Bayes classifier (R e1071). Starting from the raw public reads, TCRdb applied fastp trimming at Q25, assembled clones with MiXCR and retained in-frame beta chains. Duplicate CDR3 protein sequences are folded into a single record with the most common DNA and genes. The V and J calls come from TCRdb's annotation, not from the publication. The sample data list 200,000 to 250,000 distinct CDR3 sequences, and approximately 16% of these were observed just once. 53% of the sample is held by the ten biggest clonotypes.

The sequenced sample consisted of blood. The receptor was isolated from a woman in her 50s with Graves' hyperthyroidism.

At the DNA level, the sequence is TGTGCCTGGACCGGGACCTCACGTGAGCAGTTCTTC. Translated, it gives CAWTGTSREQFF. This receptor chain uses TRBV30 and TRBJ2-1; the D gene may be TRBD1 or TRBD2, since each aligns over 5 bases. The CDR3 runs 12 amino acids, cysteine and phenylalanine included. The read is trimmed to its CDR3 DNA, 36 bases read in frame from base 1. CDR1 GTSNPN and CDR2 SVGIG were looked up in the germline V gene (reference sequence). V was cut back by 4 bases and J by 9 bases, leaving a gap of 13 bases between them. The CDR3 plus the reference TRBV30 and TRBJ2-1 genes for the other parts give the full variable domain: SQTIHQWPATLVQPVGSPLSLECTVEGTSNPNLYWYRQAAGRGLQLLFYSVGIGQISSEVPQNLSASRPQDRQFILSSKKLLLSDSGFYLCAWTGTSREQFFGPGTRLTVL.